These T cell receptor beta chains were read from a single sample in a study of long-term antiretroviral therapy in people with HIV. Assay: immunoSEQ multiplex PCR; the TCRdb copy retains only in-frame clones and omits some. The sample yields about 34,000 clones, approximately 95% seen once. The material was unsorted PBMCs, obtained approximately 5.1 years after starting antiretroviral therapy. Source of these receptors: a woman in her forties or fifties with HIV. Each CDR3 is given with its conserved first and last residue. The D gene is left open where the match is weak. The size of a clone is reported for some rows only, either as once, few or many, or as a class for expanded clones.

CDR3 protein: CASSPLANTNTGELFF
CDR3 DNA: TGCGCCAGCAGCCCCCTAGCTAACACGAACACCGGGGAGCTGTTTTTT
J gene: TRBJ2-2
clone size: .
D gene: .
V gene: TRBV4-1

CDR3 protein: CASSMGGAQETQYF
CDR3 DNA: TGTGCCAGCAGCATGGGGGGGGCTCAAGAGACCCAGTACTTC
J gene: TRBJ2-5
clone size: .
D gene: .
V gene: TRBV9

CDR3 protein: CASSFYQGVQYF
CDR3 DNA: TGTGCCAGCAGCTTCTATCAGGGGGTCCAGTACTTC
J gene: TRBJ2-4
clone size: .
D gene: TRBD1
V gene: TRBV7-9

CDR3 protein: CASGPGTIADTQYF
CDR3 DNA: TGTGCTAGTGGACCCGGGACAATCGCAGATACGCAGTATTTT
J gene: TRBJ2-3
clone size: .
D gene: .
V gene: TRBV12-5

CDR3 protein: CASSDRTTEAFF
CDR3 DNA: TGTGCCAGCAGCGACAGGACCACTGAAGCTTTCTTT
J gene: TRBJ1-1
clone size: .
D gene: .
V gene: TRBV6-5

CDR3 protein: CASGGIETQYF
CDR3 DNA: TGTGCCAGCGGGGGTATCGAGACCCAGTACTTC
J gene: TRBJ2-5
clone size: .
D gene: .
V gene: TRBV2

CDR3 protein: CASSPGAGENTEAFF
CDR3 DNA: TGTGCCAGCTCACCAGGGGCAGGGGAGAACACTGAAGCTTTCTTT
J gene: TRBJ1-1
clone size: .
D gene: .
V gene: TRBV18

CDR3 protein: CASSSLRDSEAFF
CDR3 DNA: TGTGCCAGCAGTTCCCTAAGGGACAGCGAAGCTTTCTTT
J gene: TRBJ1-1
clone size: .
D gene: TRBD1
V gene: TRBV6-1

CDR3 protein: CASSKEGMVNQPQHF
CDR3 DNA: TGTGCCAGCAGCAAAGAGGGCATGGTCAATCAGCCCCAGCATTTT
J gene: TRBJ1-5
clone size: .
D gene: .
V gene: TRBV7-9

CDR3 protein: CASRGGQGARNTEAFF
CDR3 DNA: TGTGCCAGCAGGGGGGGACAGGGGGCCCGGAACACTGAAGCTTTCTTT
J gene: TRBJ1-1
clone size: .
D gene: TRBD1
V gene: TRBV2

CDR3 protein: CASSVRYGYTF
CDR3 DNA: TGTGCCAGCAGCGTGAGGTATGGCTACACCTTC
J gene: TRBJ1-2
clone size: .
D gene: .
V gene: TRBV9

CDR3 protein: CASSPSAGYTEAFF
CDR3 DNA: TGTGCCAGCAGTCCTTCGGCAGGCTACACTGAAGCTTTCTTT
J gene: TRBJ1-1
clone size: .
D gene: .
V gene: TRBV6-6

CDR3 protein: CASADRFNEKLFF
CDR3 DNA: TGTGCCAGTGCGGACAGGTTTAATGAAAAACTGTTTTTT
J gene: TRBJ1-4
clone size: .
D gene: TRBD1
V gene: TRBV27

CDR3 protein: CASSFGRGSTDTQYF
CDR3 DNA: TGTGCCAGCTCCTTCGGGCGGGGCAGCACAGATACGCAGTATTTT
J gene: TRBJ2-3
clone size: .
D gene: .
V gene: TRBV2

CDR3 protein: CASSGGGRDRRINQPQHF
CDR3 DNA: TGTGCCAGCAGTGGCGGGGGGCGGGACAGAAGAATCAATCAGCCCCAGCATTTT
J gene: TRBJ1-5
clone size: medium-sized
D gene: TRBD1
V gene: TRBV2

CDR3 protein: CASSGVQGRYSYNSPLHF
CDR3 DNA: TGTGCCAGCAGTGGTGTGCAGGGGAGGTACTCCTATAATTCACCCCTCCACTTT
J gene: TRBJ1-6
clone size: .
D gene: .
V gene: TRBV6-1

CDR3 protein: CASSWGLAGASYEQYF
CDR3 DNA: TGTGCCAGCAGCTGGGGACTAGCGGGGGCGTCCTACGAGCAGTACTTC
J gene: TRBJ2-7
clone size: .
D gene: TRBD2
V gene: TRBV7-2

CDR3 protein: CASSRDRASYGYTF
CDR3 DNA: TGTGCCAGCAGTCGGGACAGGGCCTCCTATGGCTACACCTTC
J gene: TRBJ1-2
clone size: .
D gene: TRBD1
V gene: TRBV6-5

CDR3 protein: CASSLNPWSQETQYF
CDR3 DNA: TGTGCCAGCAGCTTAAACCCATGGAGCCAAGAGACCCAGTACTTC
J gene: TRBJ2-5
clone size: .
D gene: .
V gene: TRBV11-2

CDR3 protein: CASSDRTGAVSGSYNSPLHF
CDR3 DNA: TGTGCCAGCAGCGACAGGACAGGAGCGGTGTCGGGGTCCTATAATTCACCCCTCCACTTT
J gene: TRBJ1-6
clone size: .
D gene: TRBD1
V gene: TRBV9

CDR3 protein: CASSLAPQGRDTQYF
CDR3 DNA: TGTGCCAGCAGCTTGGCCCCACAGGGGAGAGATACGCAGTATTTT
J gene: TRBJ2-3
clone size: .
D gene: TRBD1
V gene: TRBV5-4

CDR3 protein: CASSSGGYTDTQYF
CDR3 DNA: TGTGCCAGCAGCTCCGGGGGTTACACAGATACGCAGTATTTT
J gene: TRBJ2-3
clone size: .
D gene: .
V gene: TRBV5-4

CDR3 protein: CASSLKAVGQRSYEQYF
CDR3 DNA: TGTGCCAGCAGCTTAAAGGCCGTGGGACAGCGCTCCTACGAGCAGTACTTC
J gene: TRBJ2-7
clone size: .
D gene: TRBD1
V gene: TRBV7-2

CDR3 protein: CASKDSLNTEAFF
CDR3 DNA: TGTGCCAGCAAGGACAGCTTGAACACTGAAGCTTTCTTT
J gene: TRBJ1-1
clone size: .
D gene: .
V gene: TRBV9

CDR3 protein: CASSFGDEETEAFF
CDR3 DNA: TGTGCCAGCAGCTTCGGGGATGAGGAGACTGAAGCTTTCTTT
J gene: TRBJ1-1
clone size: .
D gene: .
V gene: TRBV11-2

CDR3 protein: CASRFQVNTEAFF
CDR3 DNA: TGTGCCAGTAGATTTCAGGTGAACACTGAAGCTTTCTTT
J gene: TRBJ1-1
clone size: .
D gene: .
V gene: TRBV6-4

CDR3 protein: CASSDSSGGYHSGANVLTF
CDR3 DNA: TGTGCCAGCAGCGATTCTAGCGGGGGTTACCACTCTGGGGCCAACGTCCTGACTTTC
J gene: TRBJ2-6
clone size: .
D gene: TRBD2
V gene: TRBV27

CDR3 protein: CASSRQVSVGYTF
CDR3 DNA: TGTGCCAGCAGCCGCCAGGTATCGGTCGGCTACACCTTC
J gene: TRBJ1-2
clone size: .
D gene: .
V gene: TRBV7-9

CDR3 protein: CASSLDGAGGYEQYF
CDR3 DNA: TGTGCCAGCAGCTTAGATGGAGCGGGGGGCTACGAGCAGTACTTC
J gene: TRBJ2-7
clone size: .
D gene: TRBD2
V gene: TRBV7-9

CDR3 protein: CASSLFRGQETQYF
CDR3 DNA: TGTGCCAGCTCTCTTTTCCGGGGGCAAGAGACCCAGTACTTC
J gene: TRBJ2-5
clone size: .
D gene: .
V gene: TRBV18

CDR3 protein: CASSLGRGLGANVLTF
CDR3 DNA: TGTGCCAGCAGCTTAGGTCGGGGCCTCGGGGCCAACGTCCTGACTTTC
J gene: TRBJ2-6
clone size: .
D gene: .
V gene: TRBV7-2

CDR3 protein: CASSLAFQRGETQYF
CDR3 DNA: TGCGCCAGCAGCTTGGCCTTCCAGCGCGGGGAGACCCAGTACTTC
J gene: TRBJ2-5
clone size: once
D gene: .
V gene: TRBV5-1

CDR3 protein: CASSPEEGRSDTQYF
CDR3 DNA: TGTGCCAGCAGCCCAGAGGAGGGCCGTTCAGATACGCAGTATTTT
J gene: TRBJ2-3
clone size: .
D gene: .
V gene: TRBV11-3

CDR3 protein: CASSLQGPVLNTEAFF
CDR3 DNA: TGTGCCAGCAGCTTGCAGGGCCCGGTACTGAACACTGAAGCTTTCTTT
J gene: TRBJ1-1
clone size: .
D gene: .
V gene: TRBV5-6

CDR3 protein: CASSGESRETQYF
CDR3 DNA: TGTGCCAGCAGCGGAGAAAGCAGGGAGACCCAGTACTTC
J gene: TRBJ2-5
clone size: .
D gene: .
V gene: TRBV11-3

CDR3 protein: CASSQDLWGIKDYGYTF
CDR3 DNA: TGTGCCAGCAGCCAAGATTTATGGGGAATTAAGGACTATGGCTACACCTTC
J gene: TRBJ1-2
clone size: .
D gene: .
V gene: TRBV4-2

CDR3 protein: CASSLIQGSEAFF
CDR3 DNA: TGTGCCAGCAGCTTAATACAGGGGTCTGAAGCTTTCTTT
J gene: TRBJ1-1
clone size: once
D gene: TRBD1
V gene: TRBV7-3

CDR3 protein: CASSAPGTKGNEQFF
CDR3 DNA: TGTGCCAGCAGCGCTCCCGGGACGAAAGGGAATGAGCAGTTCTTC
J gene: TRBJ2-1
clone size: once
D gene: .
V gene: TRBV9

CDR3 protein: CASSTWTSQTQYF
CDR3 DNA: TGTGCCAGTAGTACTTGGACCTCCCAGACCCAGTACTTC
J gene: TRBJ2-5
clone size: .
D gene: .
V gene: TRBV19

CDR3 protein: CAISVQRAPGNTIYF
CDR3 DNA: TGTGCCATCAGTGTGCAAAGGGCGCCTGGAAACACCATATATTTT
J gene: TRBJ1-3
clone size: .
D gene: .
V gene: TRBV10-3

CDR3 protein: CATDPGTGGSYEQYF
CDR3 DNA: TGTGCCACCGACCCCGGGACAGGGGGCTCCTACGAGCAGTACTTC
J gene: TRBJ2-7
clone size: once
D gene: TRBD1
V gene: TRBV7-9

CDR3 protein: CATQALAGGTDTQYF
CDR3 DNA: TGTGCCACCCAGGCCCTAGCGGGGGGCACAGATACGCAGTATTTT
J gene: TRBJ2-3
clone size: .
D gene: TRBD2
V gene: TRBV7-3

CDR3 protein: CASSMHREYNSPLHF
CDR3 DNA: TGTGCCAGTAGTATGCACAGGGAGTATAATTCACCCCTCCACTTT
J gene: TRBJ1-6
clone size: .
D gene: .
V gene: TRBV19

CDR3 protein: CASSQSIGTEKLFF
CDR3 DNA: TGTGCCAGCAGCCAATCAATTGGTACTGAAAAACTGTTTTTT
J gene: TRBJ1-4
clone size: .
D gene: .
V gene: TRBV16

CDR3 protein: CASSFGRGQPQHF
CDR3 DNA: TGTGCCAGCAGCTTCGGCAGAGGGCAGCCCCAGCATTTT
J gene: TRBJ1-5
clone size: .
D gene: .
V gene: TRBV5-4

CDR3 protein: CASSSTRLTTYTGELFF
CDR3 DNA: TGTGCCAGCTCATCGACCAGACTGACTACCTACACCGGGGAGCTGTTTTTT
J gene: TRBJ2-2
clone size: once
D gene: .
V gene: TRBV18

CDR3 protein: CATSRPGQSTDTQYF
CDR3 DNA: TGTGCCACCAGCAGGCCGGGACAGAGCACAGATACGCAGTATTTT
J gene: TRBJ2-3
clone size: .
D gene: TRBD1
V gene: TRBV15

CDR3 protein: CASSLSTGNTEAFF
CDR3 DNA: TGTGCCAGCAGCTTATCAACGGGGAACACTGAAGCTTTCTTT
J gene: TRBJ1-1
clone size: .
D gene: .
V gene: TRBV7-9

CDR3 protein: CASSFLGNQPQHF
CDR3 DNA: TGTGCCAGCAGCTTTTTAGGTAATCAGCCCCAGCATTTT
J gene: TRBJ1-5
clone size: once
D gene: .
V gene: TRBV5-8

CDR3 protein: CASSEYTNYGYTF
CDR3 DNA: TGTGCCAGCAGTGAATACACCAACTATGGCTACACCTTC
J gene: TRBJ1-2
clone size: .
D gene: .
V gene: TRBV6-5

CDR3 protein: CASSWGGQTEQPQHF
CDR3 DNA: TGTGCCAGCAGCTGGGGGGGACAGACGGAGCAGCCCCAGCATTTT
J gene: TRBJ1-5
clone size: .
D gene: TRBD1
V gene: TRBV28

CDR3 protein: CASNFGYSGEQFF
CDR3 DNA: TGTGCCAGCAATTTTGGGTATTCAGGTGAGCAGTTCTTC
J gene: TRBJ2-1
clone size: .
D gene: .
V gene: TRBV28

CDR3 protein: CASIGGGAWEKLFF
CDR3 DNA: TGTGCCAGCATAGGCGGGGGCGCGTGGGAAAAACTGTTTTTT
J gene: TRBJ1-4
clone size: .
D gene: .
V gene: TRBV6-6

CDR3 protein: CASSLAGDQETQYF
CDR3 DNA: TGTGCCAGCAGCTTAGCTGGCGATCAAGAGACCCAGTACTTC
J gene: TRBJ2-5
clone size: .
D gene: .
V gene: TRBV7-2